A selection of T cell receptor beta chains follows, all from one sample in a study of T-cell reconstitution after alpha-beta-depleted transplantation in children. Via MiXCR, TCRdb re-called the PCR reads, giving one row per CDR3 protein. Here the sample spans approximately 490,000 distinct CDR3 sequences, over 9.5% being singletons. This specimen was PBMCs, taken before TCRalphabeta/CD19-depleted stem cell transplant. The receptor set was obtained from a child aged 2-15 years with inherited bone marrow failure, due to receive a stem cell transplant. Both conserved end residues are part of each CDR3. The D gene is left open where the match is weak. Clone sizes are given selectively: once, few, many, or a class where the clone is expanded.

j_call: TRBJ2-7
d_call: .
v_call: TRBV7-9
clone_size: .
cdr3_length: 15
cdr3_aa: CASSLAREYAYEQYF
cdr3_nt: TGTGCCAGCAGCTTAGCCAGGGAATACGCCTACGAGCAGTACTTC

j_call: TRBJ2-3
d_call: .
v_call: TRBV6-2/TRBV6-3
clone_size: many
cdr3_length: 14
cdr3_aa: CASSPATSTDTQYF
cdr3_nt: TGTGCCAGCAGCCCAGCTACTAGCACAGATACGCAGTATTTT

j_call: TRBJ2-3
d_call: .
v_call: TRBV24-1
clone_size: many
cdr3_length: 15
cdr3_aa: CATSDRRSGTDTQYF
cdr3_nt: TGTGCCACCAGTGACCGAAGAAGCGGCACAGATACGCAGTATTTT

j_call: TRBJ2-3
d_call: .
v_call: TRBV2
clone_size: many
cdr3_length: 14
cdr3_aa: CASSRSSRTDTQYF
cdr3_nt: TGTGCCAGCAGTAGGAGCTCCCGCACAGATACGCAGTATTTT

j_call: TRBJ2-1
d_call: .
v_call: TRBV27
clone_size: many
cdr3_length: 17
cdr3_aa: CASSFGEGTGRAHEQFF
cdr3_nt: TGTGCCAGCAGTTTCGGGGAAGGGACGGGCAGGGCCCATGAGCAGTTCTTC

j_call: TRBJ2-2
d_call: TRBD1
v_call: TRBV7-2
clone_size: many
cdr3_length: 14
cdr3_aa: CASSQDRGTGELFF
cdr3_nt: TGTGCCAGCAGCCAGGACAGGGGCACCGGGGAGCTGTTTTTT

j_call: TRBJ1-2
d_call: .
v_call: TRBV3-1
clone_size: many
cdr3_length: 14
cdr3_aa: CASSTSTANYGYTF
cdr3_nt: TGTGCCAGCAGCACATCGACAGCCAACTATGGCTACACCTTC

j_call: TRBJ2-7
d_call: TRBD1
v_call: TRBV3-1
clone_size: many
cdr3_length: 16
cdr3_aa: CASSHPPGQGANEQYF
cdr3_nt: TGTGCCAGCAGCCACCCCCCGGGACAGGGGGCGAACGAGCAGTACTTC

j_call: TRBJ2-3
d_call: .
v_call: TRBV29-1
clone_size: many
cdr3_length: 10
cdr3_aa: CSAGTDTQYF
cdr3_nt: TGCAGCGCAGGCACAGATACGCAGTATTTT

j_call: TRBJ2-5
d_call: .
v_call: TRBV7-2
clone_size: .
cdr3_length: 16
cdr3_aa: CASSLGPRGYQETQYF
cdr3_nt: TGTGCCAGCAGCTTAGGGCCTAGGGGGTACCAAGAGACCCAGTACTTC

j_call: TRBJ2-1
d_call: TRBD2
v_call: TRBV5-1
clone_size: few
cdr3_length: 16
cdr3_aa: CASSSGIAGSYNEQFF
cdr3_nt: TGCGCCAGCAGCTCAGGAATAGCGGGCTCCTACAATGAGCAGTTCTTC

j_call: TRBJ2-7
d_call: .
v_call: TRBV20-1
clone_size: .
cdr3_length: 13
cdr3_aa: CSAWPRDSEEQYF
cdr3_nt: TGCAGTGCTTGGCCCCGGGACTCCGAGGAGCAGTACTTC

j_call: TRBJ1-2
d_call: .
v_call: TRBV12-3/TRBV12-4
clone_size: many
cdr3_length: 12
cdr3_aa: CASRGVVSGYTF
cdr3_nt: TGTGCCAGCAGGGGAGTAGTCTCTGGCTACACCTTC

j_call: TRBJ2-2
d_call: TRBD2
v_call: TRBV7-2
clone_size: many
cdr3_length: 17
cdr3_aa: CASSYHSGMGLAGELFF
cdr3_nt: TGTGCCAGCAGCTATCATAGCGGGATGGGGTTGGCGGGGGAGCTGTTTTTT

j_call: TRBJ1-1
d_call: TRBD1
v_call: TRBV12-3/TRBV12-4
clone_size: few
cdr3_length: 12
cdr3_aa: CASSPGGGAAFF
cdr3_nt: TGTGCCAGCAGCCCAGGGGGGGGAGCAGCTTTCTTT

j_call: TRBJ1-5
d_call: .
v_call: TRBV20-1
clone_size: many
cdr3_length: 15
cdr3_aa: CSARDAQGLRQPQHF
cdr3_nt: TGCAGTGCTAGAGATGCCCAGGGGTTACGTCAGCCCCAGCATTTT

j_call: TRBJ2-1
d_call: .
v_call: TRBV9
clone_size: many
cdr3_length: 15
cdr3_aa: CASSVLSGVYNEQFF
cdr3_nt: TGTGCCAGCAGCGTACTTAGCGGAGTCTACAATGAGCAGTTCTTC

j_call: TRBJ2-7
d_call: TRBD1
v_call: TRBV15
clone_size: .
cdr3_length: 15
cdr3_aa: CATSSGTGTPYEQYF
cdr3_nt: TGTGCCACCAGCAGTGGGACAGGGACGCCCTACGAGCAGTACTTC

j_call: TRBJ2-1
d_call: .
v_call: TRBV12-3/TRBV12-4
clone_size: many
cdr3_length: 14
cdr3_aa: CASQDLMDYNEQFF
cdr3_nt: TGTGCCAGCCAGGACCTTATGGACTACAATGAGCAGTTCTTC

j_call: TRBJ2-3
d_call: .
v_call: TRBV5-1
clone_size: many
cdr3_length: 13
cdr3_aa: CASSLDPTDTQYF
cdr3_nt: TGCGCCAGCAGCCTCGATCCCACAGATACGCAGTATTTT

j_call: TRBJ2-5
d_call: .
v_call: TRBV20-1
clone_size: .
cdr3_length: 12
cdr3_aa: CSARNVQETQYF
cdr3_nt: TGCAGTGCTAGAAACGTACAAGAGACCCAGTACTTC

j_call: TRBJ2-5
d_call: .
v_call: TRBV5-1
clone_size: .
cdr3_length: 16
cdr3_aa: CASSLEPGPNQETQYF
cdr3_nt: TGCGCCAGCAGCTTGGAGCCGGGACCGAACCAAGAGACCCAGTACTTC

j_call: TRBJ2-1
d_call: .
v_call: TRBV7-2
clone_size: many
cdr3_length: 16
cdr3_aa: CASSLVGTGGYNEQFF
cdr3_nt: TGTGCCAGCAGCTTAGTCGGGACTGGGGGATACAATGAGCAGTTCTTC

j_call: TRBJ2-2
d_call: .
v_call: TRBV24-1
clone_size: many
cdr3_length: 16
cdr3_aa: CATSDLPVSNTGELFF
cdr3_nt: TGTGCCACCAGTGATTTGCCAGTCTCGAACACCGGGGAGCTGTTTTTT

j_call: TRBJ2-1
d_call: TRBD1
v_call: TRBV6-2/TRBV6-3
clone_size: .
cdr3_length: 16
cdr3_aa: CASSYLQGADDNEQFF
cdr3_nt: TGTGCCAGCAGTTACTTACAGGGGGCGGATGACAATGAGCAGTTCTTC

j_call: TRBJ2-2
d_call: .
v_call: TRBV29-1
clone_size: many
cdr3_length: 12
cdr3_aa: CSVRGNTGELFF
cdr3_nt: TGCAGCGTTCGGGGAAACACCGGGGAGCTGTTTTTT

j_call: TRBJ2-3
d_call: .
v_call: TRBV24-1
clone_size: .
cdr3_length: 12
cdr3_aa: CATSDDRDTQYF
cdr3_nt: TGTGCCACCAGTGACGACCGGGATACGCAGTATTTT

j_call: TRBJ1-1
d_call: .
v_call: TRBV9
clone_size: many
cdr3_length: 14
cdr3_aa: CASSVGGKNTKAFF
cdr3_nt: TGTGCCAGCAGCGTAGGGGGCAAGAACACTAAAGCTTTCTTT

j_call: TRBJ2-1
d_call: TRBD2
v_call: TRBV5-1
clone_size: once
cdr3_length: 17
cdr3_aa: CASSLNRYSREADEQFF
cdr3_nt: TGCGCCAGCAGCCTTAATAGATACTCGCGGGAGGCGGATGAGCAGTTCTTC

j_call: TRBJ2-7
d_call: TRBD1
v_call: TRBV5-6
clone_size: few
cdr3_length: 14
cdr3_aa: CASRGPGQGYEQYF
cdr3_nt: TGTGCCAGCAGAGGTCCGGGACAGGGCTACGAGCAGTACTTC

j_call: TRBJ2-7
d_call: .
v_call: TRBV19
clone_size: .
cdr3_length: 12
cdr3_aa: CASSDSAYEQYF
cdr3_nt: TGTGCCAGTAGCGACAGTGCCTACGAGCAGTACTTC

j_call: TRBJ2-2
d_call: TRBD2
v_call: TRBV24-1
clone_size: many
cdr3_length: 18
cdr3_aa: CATSDLGGLAGVTGELFF
cdr3_nt: TGTGCCACCAGTGATCTGGGGGGACTAGCGGGAGTCACCGGGGAGCTGTTTTTT

j_call: TRBJ2-3
d_call: .
v_call: TRBV27
clone_size: many
cdr3_length: 14
cdr3_aa: CASSKGAGAYTQYF
cdr3_nt: TGTGCCAGCAGCAAAGGGGCGGGCGCTTATACGCAGTATTTT

j_call: TRBJ2-1
d_call: .
v_call: TRBV6-5
clone_size: many
cdr3_length: 14
cdr3_aa: CASSYSTHYNEQFF
cdr3_nt: TGTGCCAGCAGTTACTCGACCCATTACAATGAGCAGTTCTTC

j_call: TRBJ1-1
d_call: .
v_call: TRBV10-3
clone_size: many
cdr3_length: 12
cdr3_aa: CAMGRGNTEAFF
cdr3_nt: TGTGCCATGGGTCGGGGGAACACTGAAGCTTTCTTT

j_call: TRBJ2-7
d_call: .
v_call: TRBV12-3/TRBV12-4
clone_size: many
cdr3_length: 14
cdr3_aa: CASSLVQERDEQYF
cdr3_nt: TGTGCCAGCAGTTTAGTACAGGAGCGGGACGAGCAGTACTTC

j_call: TRBJ2-2
d_call: .
v_call: TRBV11-2
clone_size: many
cdr3_length: 14
cdr3_aa: CASSLVGGTGELFF
cdr3_nt: TGTGCCAGCAGCTTAGTAGGGGGGACCGGGGAGCTGTTTTTT

j_call: TRBJ2-3
d_call: .
v_call: TRBV5-1
clone_size: many
cdr3_length: 16
cdr3_aa: CASSGLGSPQSDTQYF
cdr3_nt: TGCGCCAGCAGCGGACTCGGTTCGCCCCAATCAGATACGCAGTATTTT

j_call: TRBJ2-2
d_call: .
v_call: TRBV27
clone_size: .
cdr3_length: 16
cdr3_aa: CASSLSMMANTGELFF
cdr3_nt: TGTGCCAGCAGTTTATCGATGATGGCGAACACCGGGGAGCTGTTTTTT

j_call: TRBJ2-7
d_call: TRBD2
v_call: TRBV2
clone_size: many
cdr3_length: 13
cdr3_aa: CASSLAGEDEQYF
cdr3_nt: TGTGCCAGCAGCTTAGCGGGAGAGGACGAGCAGTACTTC

j_call: TRBJ2-2
d_call: TRBD1
v_call: TRBV20-1
clone_size: .
cdr3_length: 17
cdr3_aa: CSASPGTEEKNTGELFF
cdr3_nt: TGCAGTGCTAGTCCCGGGACAGAAGAAAAGAACACCGGGGAGCTGTTTTTT

j_call: TRBJ2-1
d_call: .
v_call: TRBV7-2
clone_size: many
cdr3_length: 17
cdr3_aa: CASSFSPVPSSYNEQFF
cdr3_nt: TGTGCCAGCAGCTTTTCCCCTGTACCGAGCTCCTACAATGAGCAGTTCTTC

j_call: TRBJ2-1
d_call: .
v_call: TRBV5-1
clone_size: .
cdr3_length: 15
cdr3_aa: CASSPAWGSYNEQFF
cdr3_nt: TGCGCCAGCAGCCCCGCATGGGGCTCCTACAATGAGCAGTTCTTC

j_call: TRBJ2-7
d_call: .
v_call: TRBV7-8
clone_size: many
cdr3_length: 15
cdr3_aa: CASSLSGRERDEQYF
cdr3_nt: TGTGCCAGCAGCTTAAGCGGCAGGGAAAGGGACGAGCAGTACTTC

j_call: TRBJ2-1
d_call: TRBD2
v_call: TRBV20-1
clone_size: once
cdr3_length: 16
cdr3_aa: CSARVSGTSVYNEQFF
cdr3_nt: TGCAGTGCTAGGGTCTCCGGGACTAGCGTGTACAATGAGCAGTTCTTC